This T cell receptor (beta chain) emerged from a study of cytomegalovirus exposure and HLA in healthy donors. Across the study: Per a later analysis, the roughly 700 first-cohort and 120 or so validation repertoires shared one platform. General observations from the study: Researchers catalogued roughly 170 TCR beta chains as cytomegalovirus-associated. It was found in a later analysis that first-cohort TCR clusters tended to co-occur in the 90 to 150 validation repertoires.

The donors were part of the approximately 130-subject validation cohort, which stood apart from the roughly 670-subject first cohort. The germline CDR1 and CDR2 sequences are SNHLY and FYNNEI. V gave up 6 bases and J gave up 2 bases; unmatched junction bases: 11. The CDR3 is 18 residues long. As regards this clone: What it recognizes is unknown.

Repertoires were generated with immunoSEQ multiplex PCR, while TCRdb's copy carries only in-frame clones and drops some. The sample holds some 170,000 clones; about 96% are singletons and the top ten take 0.89%. The V gene is TRBV2, the J gene TRBJ2-3; 13 bases line up with TRBD2. The material sequenced was PBMCs. This TCR came from a woman aged 18 to 35 in good health and CMV-seronegative. CDR3 DNA sequence: TGTGCCAGCAGCGGGGGGATGGGACTAGCGGGGAACACAGATACGCAGTATTTT. Its translation is CASSGGMGLAGNTDTQYF.